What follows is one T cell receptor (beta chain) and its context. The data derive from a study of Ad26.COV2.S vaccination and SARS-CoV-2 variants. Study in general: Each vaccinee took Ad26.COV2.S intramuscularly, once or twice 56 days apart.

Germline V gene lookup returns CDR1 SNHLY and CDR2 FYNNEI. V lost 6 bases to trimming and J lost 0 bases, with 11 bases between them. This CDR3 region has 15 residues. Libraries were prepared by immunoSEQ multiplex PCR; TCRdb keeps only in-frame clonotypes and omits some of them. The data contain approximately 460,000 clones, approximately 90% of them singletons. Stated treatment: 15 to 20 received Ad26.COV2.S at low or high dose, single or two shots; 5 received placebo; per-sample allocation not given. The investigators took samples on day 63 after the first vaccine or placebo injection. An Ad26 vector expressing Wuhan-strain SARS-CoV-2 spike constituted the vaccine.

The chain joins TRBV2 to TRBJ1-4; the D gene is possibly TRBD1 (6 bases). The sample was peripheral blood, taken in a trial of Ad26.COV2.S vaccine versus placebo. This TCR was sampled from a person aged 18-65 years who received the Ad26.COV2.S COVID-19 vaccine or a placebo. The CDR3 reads CASRPGAATNEKLFF. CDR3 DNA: TGTGCCAGCAGACCGGGGGCTGCAACTAATGAAAAACTGTTTTTT.